The 2 T cell receptor beta chains reported below all come from one sample, sequenced in a study of control samples from healthy donors and cancer patients. Sequencing used immunoSEQ multiplex PCR; TCRdb keeps in-frame clones, though not all of them. The repertoire consists of about 160,000 clones, with roughly 95% occurring once and the leading ten covering over 0.9%. The sample taken for sequencing was blood. All receptors come from a woman aged 25 to 45 in good health.

The CDR3: CASRGRTALDYGYTF. CDR3 bases: TGTGCCAGCAGGGGCAGGACAGCGCTCGACTATGGCTACACCTTC. J is TRBJ1-2 and V is TRBV28; D possibly corresponds to TRBD1 (6 bases). Germline V CDR1 and CDR2: MDHEN, SYDVKM. V lost 6 bases, J lost 3 bases, and 17 bases lay in between. This CDR3 comprises 15 residues.

V and J are TRBV4-1 and TRBJ1-2; unclear D gene. V lost 0 bases to trimming and J lost 5 bases, with 13 bases between them. CDR3 size: 15 residues. The germline gives CDR1 MGHRA, CDR2 YSYEKL. CDR3 in amino acids: CASSQETLYLYGYTF. CDR3 DNA: TGCGCCAGCAGCCAAGAAACCTTGTACCTATATGGCTACACCTTC.